One and the same sample provided the 15 T cell receptor beta chains below, sequenced in a study of OX40 agonist ivuxolimab in advanced cancers. Here immunoSEQ multiplex PCR was the method, and the copy in TCRdb shows in-frame clones only, minus some. The profile shows 40,000 to 60,000 clones, roughly 90% of them singletons. Sequences were derived from CD4+ or CD8+ T cells sorted from blood, sampled in a trial of the OX40 agonist ivuxolimab. These TCRs come from an adult with an advanced solid tumor such as melanoma, head and neck, liver or kidney cancer.

This clone was observed a single time. The rearrangement links TRBV6-1 to TRBJ1-5, with D possibly matching TRBD1 (5 bases). The CDR3 has 15 amino acids. V dropped 7 bases and J dropped 3 bases, with 16 bases sitting between them. Germline V gives CDR1 MNHNS, CDR2 SASEGT. Here the CDR3 DNA reads TGTGCCAGCACCACCCTCTTGGACAACAATCAGCCCCAGCATTTT. Translating it yields CASTTLLDNNQPQHF.

The V call is TRBV28, the J call TRBJ1-5; 7 bases agree with TRBD1. The CDR3 extends over 14 amino acids. J gave up 4 bases and V 5 bases, and 5 bases lay outside the gene matches. Germline CDR1 and CDR2: MDHEN and SYDVKM. This CDR3 is CASSAQGTNQPQHF. CDR3 DNA sequence: TGTGCCAGCAGTGCACAGGGGACTAATCAGCCCCAGCATTTT. The entire variable domain, with the rest obtained from reference TRBV28 and TRBJ1-5, is as follows: DVKVTQSSRYLVKRTGEKVFLECVQDMDHENMFWYRQDPGLGLRLIYFSYDVKMKEKGDIPEGYSVSREKKERFSLILESASTNQTSMYLCASSAQGTNQPQHFGDGTRLSIL.

The CDR3 loop reads CAWSVGVSNSPLHF. The DNA of the CDR3 is TGTGCCTGGAGTGTGGGGGTAAGCAATTCACCCCTCCACTTT. The J gene is TRBJ1-6, the V gene TRBV30; TRBD1 might be the D (5 bases). Germline CDR1 is GTSNPN and CDR2 is SVGIG (reference sequence). Trimming left V 0 bases short and J 7 bases short, with 10 bases between. The CDR3 totals 14 residues.

The V call is TRBV6-1, the J call TRBJ2-1; D is possibly TRBD1 (6 bases). CDR1 MNHNS and CDR2 SASEGT come from the germline V gene. Trimming pared 8 bases from V and 8 bases from J, leaving 16 bases between. CDR3 length: 13 amino acids. In nucleotides, the CDR3 is TGTGCCAGCGGGTCCAGGGGTCTGGATGAGCAGTTCTTC. It encodes CASGSRGLDEQFF.

This clone was seen once. The chain links TRBV19 to TRBJ2-7, with 9 bases aligning to TRBD1. This CDR3 is built from 16 residues. With 5 bases clipped from V and 1 base from J, the junction kept 9 bases outside the gene matches. Germline V lookup: CDR1 LNHDA, CDR2 SQIVND (reference sequence). The CDR3 reads CASSRLPGQGSYEQYF. The CDR3 DNA follows: TGTGCCAGTAGTCGCCTCCCGGGACAGGGATCCTACGAGCAGTACTTC.

J is TRBJ2-1 and V is TRBV5-4; 10 bases agree with TRBD2. The CDR3 runs 17 residues. Losses at the gene ends were 3 bases for V and 8 bases for J; bases not matched to a gene: 14. Germline V gene lookup returns CDR1 SGHNT and CDR2 YYREEE (reference sequence). DNA for the CDR3: TGTGCCAGCAGCTGGACCCCGCGGAGCGGGGGGGGAGATGAGCAGTTCTTC. Translated, it gives CASSWTPRSGGGDEQFF.

The chain uses TRBV18 and TRBJ2-1, with TRBD1 matching over 9 bases. Looked up from germline, CDR1 is KGHSH and CDR2 is LQKENI. This CDR3 is 12 amino acids long. Trimming cost V 6 bases and J 8 bases; bases outside gene matches: 2. The CDR3 DNA reads TGTGCCAGCTCGACAGGGGGACATGAGCAGTTCTTC. It is translated as CASSTGGHEQFF.

This clone has more than one count but fewer than ten. The CDR3 nucleotides read TGTGCCAGCAGCCCAGGGTGGTTTTCCTACGAGCAGTACTTC. Its protein product is CASSPGWFSYEQYF. The chain has TRBV7-2 and TRBJ2-7; D perhaps matches TRBD1 (5 bases). Germline values: CDR1 SGHTA, CDR2 FQGNSA. The CDR3 length is 14 residues. Between the trimmed V and J ends, which lost 5 bases and 1 base, there was a span of 12 bases.

V is TRBV30 and J is TRBJ1-2; a weak D match, TRBD1 (5 bases). CDR1 is GTSNPN and CDR2 is SVGIG in the germline V gene (reference sequence). This CDR3 has 13 residues. V lost 6 bases, J lost 6 bases, and 17 bases lay in between. CDR3 nucleotides: TGTGCCTGCCGCATGAAGGGGCGGGATGGCTACACCTTC. It yields the protein CACRMKGRDGYTF.

On this clone: Sequence at one end of the junction differs from germline and may be a read error. V and J are TRBV7-7 and TRBJ2-1; no reliable D call. Germline values: CDR1 SSHAT, CDR2 FNYEAQ (reference sequence). This CDR3 has 17 residues. This CDR3 reads CASSLAIDPSAVGEQFF. The DNA for the CDR3 is TGTGCTAGCAGCTTAGCCATTGACCCCTCAGCCGTAGGTGAGCAGTTCTTC.

The genes are TRBV11-2 and TRBJ1-4; no definite D call. This CDR3 comprises 15 residues. The V gene's germline CDR1 is SGHAT and CDR2 FQNNGV. V was pared by 1 base and J by 0 bases, with 6 bases between. The DNA of the CDR3 is TGTGCCAGCAGCTTAGGGCAGTCAACTAATGAAAAACTGTTTTTT. Translation: CASSLGQSTNEKLFF. Drawing the rest from reference TRBV11-2 and TRBJ1-4, the complete variable domain is EAGVAQSPRYKIIEKRQSVAFWCNPISGHATLYWYQQILGQGPKLLIQFQNNGVVDDSQLPKDRFSAERLKGVDSTLKIQPAKLEDSAVYLCASSLGQSTNEKLFFGSGTQLSVL.

The table lists this clone with a count of one. The genes are TRBV7-3 and TRBJ1-4; D is uncertain. Looked up from germline, CDR1 is SGHTA and CDR2 is FQGTGA. V was pared by 6 bases and J by 7 bases, with 21 bases between. The CDR3 has 16 residues. CDR3 sequence (DNA): TGTGCCAGCAGTCGAAAGGCCCAAAAACTAAGTGAAAAACTGTTTTTT. Amino acids: CASSRKAQKLSEKLFF.

The chain employs TRBV15 and TRBJ1-5; 7 bases are shared with TRBD1. The CDR3 has 16 amino acids. J lost 7 bases, V lost 0 bases, and 9 bases had no gene match. From germline, CDR1 is LNHNV and CDR2 YYDKDF (reference sequence). The DNA for the CDR3 is TGTGCCACCAGCAGAGATTACCAGGGGGTTTCACAGCCCCAGCATTTT. It yields the protein CATSRDYQGVSQPQHF. The variable domain in full, completed from reference TRBV15 and TRBJ1-5, reads DAMVIQNPRYQVTQFGKPVTLSCSQTLNHNVMYWYQQKSSQAPKLLFHYYDKDFNNEADTPDNFQSRRPNTSFCFLDIRSPGLGDTAMYLCATSRDYQGVSQPQHFGDGTRLSIL.

This CDR3 reads CASSYTGGGDYNEQFF. Written as DNA, the CDR3 is TGTGCCAGCAGTTACACTGGCGGGGGAGACTACAATGAGCAGTTCTTC. The V call is TRBV6-5, the J call TRBJ2-1, with TRBD2 matching 7 bases. Germline lookup yields CDR1 MNHEY and CDR2 SVGAGI. V lost 2 bases to trimming and J lost 3 bases; unmatched junction nucleotides: 7. The CDR3 contains 16 residues.

This clone has more than one count but fewer than ten. The chain links TRBV4-1 to TRBJ1-2; D remains unclear. CDR1 and CDR2 (germline): MGHRA, YSYEKL. V was pared by 4 bases and J by 8 bases, with 17 bases between. The CDR3 is 14 amino acids. This chain's CDR3 is CASSLLTGGRGYTF. The CDR3 region has the DNA TGCGCCAGCAGCCTACTAACCGGAGGAAGGGGCTACACCTTC.